The sequence of this TCR beta chain was determined in a study of T-cell reconstitution after alpha-beta-depleted transplantation in children. The CDR3 runs to 15 residues. Germline-derived CDR1 and CDR2 are SQVTM and ANQGSEA. The V and J ends lost 6 bases and 1 base, in that order; junction bases with no gene match: 5. Unique molecular identifiers featured in how the TCRbeta library was prepared. Via MiXCR, TCRdb re-called the PCR reads, giving one row per CDR3 protein. The data show 490,000 or so distinct CDR3 sequences, under 15% seen once. The origin of this receptor is a human donor who donated a stem cell graft to a child with combined immunodeficiency. The sequencing here drew on PBMCs from the stem cell graft donor, taken from the stem cell graft. V and J are TRBV29-1 and TRBJ2-1; 11 bases fit TRBD2. CDR3 in DNA: TGCAGCGTACCGGGACTAGCGGCTTCCTACAATGAGCAGTTCTTC. It specifies CSVPGLAASYNEQFF.